These T cell receptor beta chains were read from a single sample in a study of blood T cells in healthy people across ages. TCRdb processed the 5' RACE reads anew with MiXCR; each CDR3 protein has one entry. The table lists about a million distinct CDR3 sequences, approximately 49% of them singletons. The sample was blood. Source of these receptors: a man aged 25-45 years in good health. Each CDR3 is given with its conserved first and last residue. A D gene is named only where the DNA matches it firmly. Clone size is stated in some rows and not others, as once, few, many or a class when expanded.

TRBJ1-1	.	.	14	TRBV20-1	CSASGGQLNTEAFF	TGCAGTGCTAGTGGAGGACAGCTGAACACTGAAGCTTTCTTT
TRBJ2-5	TRBD2	few	15	TRBV20-1	CSARDVAGAPETQYF	TGCAGTGCTAGAGACGTAGCGGGGGCCCCAGAGACCCAGTACTTC
TRBJ1-6	.	.	13	TRBV5-1	CASGPSYNSPLHF	TGCGCCAGCGGGCCCTCCTATAATTCACCCCTCCACTTT
TRBJ2-1	TRBD1	.	14	TRBV4-1	CASSLQGALQTQFF	TGCGCCAGCAGCCTACAGGGGGCACTGCAGACCCAGTTCTTC
TRBJ2-3	.	.	16	TRBV9	CASSGRQGGGTDTQYF	TGTGCCAGCAGCGGACGACAGGGAGGAGGGACAGATACGCAGTATTTT
TRBJ2-3	.	.	13	TRBV6-5	CASSPQGQDTQYF	TGTGCCAGCAGTCCGCAGGGACAAGATACGCAGTATTTT
TRBJ2-7	TRBD2	few	14	TRBV6-2/TRBV6-3	CASSYSAAGAQQYF	TGTGCCAGCAGTTACTCGGCAGCGGGGGCCCAGCAGTACTTC
TRBJ1-2	.	once	15	TRBV4-2	CASSQDLEGQDGYTF	TGTGCCAGCAGCCAAGATTTGGAGGGGCAGGATGGCTACACCTTC
TRBJ1-1	.	.	14	TRBV7-2	CASSFDRQKTEAFF	TGTGCCAGCAGCTTTGATCGGCAGAAGACTGAAGCTTTCTTT
TRBJ2-3	.	.	13	TRBV4-2	CASSPGDADTQYF	TGTGCCAGCAGCCCGGGGGATGCAGATACGCAGTATTTT
TRBJ2-7	TRBD1	.	13	TRBV6-5	CASSRDRLGEQYF	TGTGCCAGCAGTCGGGACAGGCTGGGCGAGCAGTACTTC